This entry lists 5 T cell receptor beta chains sequenced from one sample in a study of OX40 agonist ivuxolimab in advanced cancers. TCRdb's copy holds only in-frame clones and misses some; the assay was immunoSEQ multiplex PCR. The data hold roughly 70,000 clones, with over 80% observed a single time. The sample here was CD4+ or CD8+ T cells sorted from blood, taken in a trial of the OX40 agonist ivuxolimab. The receptors originated from an adult with an advanced solid tumor such as melanoma, head and neck, liver or kidney cancer.

This clone has just one count. The rearrangement joins TRBV6-5 to TRBJ2-7, with 7 nucleotides matching TRBD2. Trimming at V came to 0 bases and at J to 3 bases, leaving 8 bases not matched to a gene. Germline loops: CDR1 MNHEY, CDR2 SVGAGI. This CDR3 spans 16 amino acids. The CDR3 is CASSYSRLSGFYEQYF. CDR3 bases: TGTGCCAGCAGTTACTCCCGGCTTAGCGGGTTCTACGAGCAGTACTTC.

The rearrangement uses TRBV19 and TRBJ1-2; D gene ambiguous. V was clipped by 5 bases and J by 7 bases, with 17 bases between them. Germline V gene data show CDR1 as LNHDA and CDR2 as SQIVND (reference sequence). CDR3 size: 14 residues. The CDR3 is CASSHRAYSAGYTF. The DNA for the CDR3 is TGTGCCAGTAGTCACCGGGCCTATTCCGCTGGCTACACCTTC.

In its sample, this clone was seen once. V is TRBV5-1 and J is TRBJ2-6, with 9 nucleotides matching TRBD1. The trim removed 3 bases at V and 2 bases at J, leaving 3 bases unmatched. There are 16 residues in the CDR3. Looked up from germline, CDR1 is SGHRS and CDR2 is YFSETQ. The CDR3 sequence: CASSSGTGTGANVLTF. CDR3 bases: TGCGCCAGCAGCTCCGGGACAGGGACTGGGGCCAACGTCCTGACTTTC.

Regarding this clone: It is likely a read error, because the conserved phenylalanine at the end of the CDR3 is missing. V and J are TRBV11-1 and TRBJ2-7; no definite D call. V shed 4 bases and J shed 3 bases, with 19 bases lying between them. CDR3 length equals 16 residues. The V gene's germline CDR1 is SGHAT and CDR2 FQDESV (reference sequence). DNA for the CDR3: TGTGCCAGCAGCTCAGGCTTAAGCGACAACTACTACGAGCAGTACCTC. This codes for CASSSGLSDNYYEQYL.

On this clone: A read error may account for a junction end that differs from germline. The chain joins TRBV5-8 to TRBJ1-4; tentatively, D is TRBD1 (5 bases). CDR3 length equals 15 residues. Germline loops: CDR1 SGHTS, CDR2 YDEGEE. The CDR3 bases are TGTGCCAGCAGCTTGAGGCGCAGGGCTAAGGAAAAACTGTTTTTT. Translation gives CASSLRRRAKEKLFF. The variable domain in full, completed from reference TRBV5-8 and TRBJ1-4, reads EAGVTQSPTHLIKTRGQQATLRCSPISGHTSVYWYQQALGLGLQFLLWYDEGEERNRGNFPPRFSGRQFPNYSSELNVNALELEDSALYLCASSLRRRAKEKLFFGSGTQLSVL.